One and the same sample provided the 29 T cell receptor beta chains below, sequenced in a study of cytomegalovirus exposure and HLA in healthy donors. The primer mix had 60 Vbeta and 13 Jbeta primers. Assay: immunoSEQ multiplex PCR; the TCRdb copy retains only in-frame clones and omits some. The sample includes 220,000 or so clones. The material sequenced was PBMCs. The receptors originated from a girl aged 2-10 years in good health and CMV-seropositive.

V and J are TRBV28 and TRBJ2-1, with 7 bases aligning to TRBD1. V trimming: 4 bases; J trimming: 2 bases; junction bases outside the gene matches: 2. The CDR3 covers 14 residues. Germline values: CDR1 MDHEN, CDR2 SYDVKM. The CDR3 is CASSSTGAYNEQFF. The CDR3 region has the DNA TGTGCCAGCAGTTCCACAGGGGCCTACAATGAGCAGTTCTTC.

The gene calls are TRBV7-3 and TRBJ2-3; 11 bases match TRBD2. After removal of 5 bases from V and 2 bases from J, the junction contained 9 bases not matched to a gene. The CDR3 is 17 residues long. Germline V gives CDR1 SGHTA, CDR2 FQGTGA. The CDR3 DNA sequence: TGTGCCAGCAGCCCGCGGGATAGCGGGAGGGCCACAGATACGCAGTATTTT. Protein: CASSPRDSGRATDTQYF.

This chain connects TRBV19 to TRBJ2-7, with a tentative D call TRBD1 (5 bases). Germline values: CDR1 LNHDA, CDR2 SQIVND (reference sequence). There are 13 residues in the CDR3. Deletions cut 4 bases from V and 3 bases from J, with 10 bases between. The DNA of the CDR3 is TGTGCCAGTAGTACAGGGTTAAGCTACGAGCAGTACTTC. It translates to CASSTGLSYEQYF.

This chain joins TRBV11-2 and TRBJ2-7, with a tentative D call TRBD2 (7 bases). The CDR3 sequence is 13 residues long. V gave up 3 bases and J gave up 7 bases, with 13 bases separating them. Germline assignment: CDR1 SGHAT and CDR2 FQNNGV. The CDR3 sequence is CASSFRGASEQYF. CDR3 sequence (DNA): TGTGCCAGCAGCTTTCGGGGGGCGAGTGAGCAGTACTTC.

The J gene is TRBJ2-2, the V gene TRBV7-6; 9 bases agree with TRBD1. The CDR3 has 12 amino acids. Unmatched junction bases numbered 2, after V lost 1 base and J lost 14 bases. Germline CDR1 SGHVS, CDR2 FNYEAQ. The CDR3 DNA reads TGTGCCAGCAGCTTAGGGGACAGGGTTCTGTTTTTT. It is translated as CASSLGDRVLFF.

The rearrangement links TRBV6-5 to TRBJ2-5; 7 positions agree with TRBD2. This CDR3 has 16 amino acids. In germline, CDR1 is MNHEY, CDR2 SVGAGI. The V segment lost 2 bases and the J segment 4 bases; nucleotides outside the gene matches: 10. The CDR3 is CASSYRRVGRLETQYF. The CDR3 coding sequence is TGTGCCAGCAGTTACCGGCGCGTCGGGAGGTTAGAGACCCAGTACTTC.

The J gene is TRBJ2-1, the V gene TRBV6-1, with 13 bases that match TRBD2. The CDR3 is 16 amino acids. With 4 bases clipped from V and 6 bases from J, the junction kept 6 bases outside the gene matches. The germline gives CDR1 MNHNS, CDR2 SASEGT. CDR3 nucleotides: TGTGCCAGCAGTGTTAGGACTAGCGGGGGTATCAATGAGCAGTTCTTC. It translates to CASSVRTSGGINEQFF.

CDR3 loop: CASSSVAKLAKNIQYF. CDR3 coding DNA: TGTGCCAGCAGCTCGGTAGCGAAGCTAGCCAAAAACATTCAGTACTTC. This chain connects TRBV5-6 to TRBJ2-4, with a possible D match to TRBD2 (5 bases). This CDR3 has 16 residues. Per germline, CDR1 SGHDT and CDR2 YYEEEE. Trimming cost V 3 bases and J 0 bases, with 13 bases left between them.

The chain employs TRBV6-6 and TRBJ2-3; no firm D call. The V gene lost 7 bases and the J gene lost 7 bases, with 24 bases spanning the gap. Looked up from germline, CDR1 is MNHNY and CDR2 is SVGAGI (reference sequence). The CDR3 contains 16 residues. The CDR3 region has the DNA TGTGCCAGCATGTTAGGAGCGAGCGAATATCCTAATACGCAGTATTTT. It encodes CASMLGASEYPNTQYF.

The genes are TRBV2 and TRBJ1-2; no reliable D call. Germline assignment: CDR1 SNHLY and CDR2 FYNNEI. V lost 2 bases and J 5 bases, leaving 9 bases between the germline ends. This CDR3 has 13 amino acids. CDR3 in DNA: TGTGCCAGCAGTGAACACGAAGAGTATGGCTACACCTTC. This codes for CASSEHEEYGYTF.

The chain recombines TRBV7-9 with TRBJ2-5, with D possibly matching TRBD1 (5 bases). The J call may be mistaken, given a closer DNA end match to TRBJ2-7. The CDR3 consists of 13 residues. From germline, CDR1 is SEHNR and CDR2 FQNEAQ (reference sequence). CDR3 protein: CASSLAPTDEQYF. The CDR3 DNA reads TGTGCCAGCAGCTTAGCGCCGACAGACGAGCAGTACTTC.

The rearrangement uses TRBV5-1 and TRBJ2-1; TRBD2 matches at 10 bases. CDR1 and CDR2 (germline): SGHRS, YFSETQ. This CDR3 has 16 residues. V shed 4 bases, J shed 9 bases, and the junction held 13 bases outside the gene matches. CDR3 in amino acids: CASSDLASGRIPEQFF. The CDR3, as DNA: TGCGCCAGCAGCGACTTGGCTAGCGGGAGAATTCCTGAGCAGTTCTTC. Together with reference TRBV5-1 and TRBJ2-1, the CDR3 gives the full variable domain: KAGVTQTPRYLIKTRGQQVTLSCSPISGHRSVSWYQQTPGQGLQFLFEYFSETQRNKGNFPGRFSGRQFSNSRSEMNVSTLELGDSALYLCASSDLASGRIPEQFFGPGTRLTVL.

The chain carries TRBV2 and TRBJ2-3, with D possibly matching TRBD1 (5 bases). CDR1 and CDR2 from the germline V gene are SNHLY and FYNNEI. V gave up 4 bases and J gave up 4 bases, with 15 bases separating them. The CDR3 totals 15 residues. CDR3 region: CASSGGGSQSDTQYF. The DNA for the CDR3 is TGTGCCAGCAGTGGGGGCGGATCTCAGTCAGATACGCAGTATTTT.

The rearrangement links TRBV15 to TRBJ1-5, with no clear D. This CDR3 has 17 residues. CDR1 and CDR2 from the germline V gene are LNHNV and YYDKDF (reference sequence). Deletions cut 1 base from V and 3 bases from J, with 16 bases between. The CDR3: CATSRGGLLNPNQPQHF. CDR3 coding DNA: TGTGCCACCAGCAGAGGAGGCCTGCTCAACCCCAATCAGCCCCAGCATTTT.

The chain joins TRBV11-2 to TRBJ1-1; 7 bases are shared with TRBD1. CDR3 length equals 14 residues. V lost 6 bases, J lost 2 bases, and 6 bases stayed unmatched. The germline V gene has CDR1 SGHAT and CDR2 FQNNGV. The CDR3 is CASRLTGPNTEAFF. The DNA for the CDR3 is TGTGCCAGCAGATTGACAGGGCCCAACACTGAAGCTTTCTTT.

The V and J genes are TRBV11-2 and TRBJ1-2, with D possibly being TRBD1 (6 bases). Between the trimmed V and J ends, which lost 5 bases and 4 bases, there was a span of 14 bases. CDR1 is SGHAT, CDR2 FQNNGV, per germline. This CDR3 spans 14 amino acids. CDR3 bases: TGTGCCAGCAGCCTAAAACAGGGACCCTATGGCTACACCTTC. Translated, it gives CASSLKQGPYGYTF.

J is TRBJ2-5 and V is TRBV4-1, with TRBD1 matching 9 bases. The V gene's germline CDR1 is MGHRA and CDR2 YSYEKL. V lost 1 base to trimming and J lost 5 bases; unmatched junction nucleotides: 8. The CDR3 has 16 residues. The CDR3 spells CASSQALGQGGETQYF. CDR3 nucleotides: TGCGCCAGCAGCCAAGCACTGGGACAGGGAGGCGAGACCCAGTACTTC.

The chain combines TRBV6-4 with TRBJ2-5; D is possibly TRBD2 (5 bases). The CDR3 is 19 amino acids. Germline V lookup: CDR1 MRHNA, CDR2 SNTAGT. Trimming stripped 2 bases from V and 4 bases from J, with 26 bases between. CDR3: CASSDNSERPTPPRETQYF. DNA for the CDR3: TGTGCCAGCAGTGACAATAGTGAGCGGCCGACCCCCCCCAGAGAGACCCAGTACTTC.

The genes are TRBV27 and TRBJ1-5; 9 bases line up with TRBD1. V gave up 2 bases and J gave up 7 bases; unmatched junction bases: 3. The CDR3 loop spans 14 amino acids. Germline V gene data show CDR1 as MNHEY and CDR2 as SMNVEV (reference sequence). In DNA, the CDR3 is TGTGCCAGCAGTTTAGGGACAGGGTTCCAGCCCCAGCATTTT. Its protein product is CASSLGTGFQPQHF.

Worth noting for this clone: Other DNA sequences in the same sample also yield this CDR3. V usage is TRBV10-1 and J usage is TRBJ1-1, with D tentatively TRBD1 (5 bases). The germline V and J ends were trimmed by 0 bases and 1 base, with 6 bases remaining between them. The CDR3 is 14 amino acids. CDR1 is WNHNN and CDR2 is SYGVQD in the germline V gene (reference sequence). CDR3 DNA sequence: TGCGCCAGCAGTGAGTCGGGGGGGAACACTGAAGCTTTCTTT. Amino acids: CASSESGGNTEAFF.

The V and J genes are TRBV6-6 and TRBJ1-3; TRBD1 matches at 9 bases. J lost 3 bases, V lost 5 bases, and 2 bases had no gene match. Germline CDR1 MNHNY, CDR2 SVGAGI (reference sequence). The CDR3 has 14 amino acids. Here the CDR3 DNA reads TGTGCCAGCAGTCACAGGGGGCTTGGAAACACCATATATTTT. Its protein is CASSHRGLGNTIYF.

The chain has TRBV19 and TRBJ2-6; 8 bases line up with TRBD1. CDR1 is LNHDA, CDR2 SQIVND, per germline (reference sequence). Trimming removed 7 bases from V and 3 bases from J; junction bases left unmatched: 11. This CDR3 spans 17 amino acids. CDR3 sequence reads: CASILGQEVGGANVLTF. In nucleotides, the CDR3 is TGTGCCAGTATCCTGGGACAGGAGGTCGGTGGGGCCAACGTCCTGACTTTC.

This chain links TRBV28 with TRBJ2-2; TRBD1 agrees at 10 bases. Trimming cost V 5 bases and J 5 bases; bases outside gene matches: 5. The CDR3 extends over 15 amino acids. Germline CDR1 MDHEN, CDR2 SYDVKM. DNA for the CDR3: TGTGCCAGCAGTAACCGACAGGGGGCAACCGGGGAGCTGTTTTTT. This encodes CASSNRQGATGELFF.

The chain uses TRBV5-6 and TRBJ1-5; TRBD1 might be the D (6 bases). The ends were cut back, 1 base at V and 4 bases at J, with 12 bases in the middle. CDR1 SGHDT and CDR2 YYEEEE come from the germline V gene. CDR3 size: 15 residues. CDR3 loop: CASSLQGLENQPQHF. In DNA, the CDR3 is TGTGCCAGCAGCTTGCAGGGGTTGGAAAATCAGCCCCAGCATTTT.

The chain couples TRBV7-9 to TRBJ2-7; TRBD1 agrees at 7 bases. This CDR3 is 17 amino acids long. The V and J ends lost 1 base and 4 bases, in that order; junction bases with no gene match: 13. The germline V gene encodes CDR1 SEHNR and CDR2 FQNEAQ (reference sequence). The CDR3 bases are TGTGCCAGCAGCTTAGGAAAACCAGGACAGGTCCGATACGAGCAGTACTTC. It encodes CASSLGKPGQVRYEQYF.

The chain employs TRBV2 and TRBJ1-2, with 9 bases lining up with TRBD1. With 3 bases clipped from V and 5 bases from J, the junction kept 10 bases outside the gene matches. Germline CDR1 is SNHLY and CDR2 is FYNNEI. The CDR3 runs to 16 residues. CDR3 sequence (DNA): TGTGCCAGCAGTGATGGACCGGGACAGGGAGCGTATGGCTACACCTTC. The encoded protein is CASSDGPGQGAYGYTF. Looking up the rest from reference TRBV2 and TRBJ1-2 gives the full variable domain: EPEVTQTPSHQVTQMGQEVILRCVPISNHLYFYWYRQILGQKVEFLVSFYNNEISEKSEIFDDQFSVERPDGSNFTLKIRSTKLEDSAMYFCASSDGPGQGAYGYTFGSGTRLTVV.

The CDR3 region has the DNA TGTGCCAGCAGCTTGCGGGAGGCCCCTGAGTCCGGGGAGCTGTTTTTT. It encodes CASSLREAPESGELFF. The J gene is TRBJ2-2, the V gene TRBV11-2; 8 nucleotides agree with TRBD2. The CDR3 sequence is 16 residues long. Trimming removed 3 bases from V and 6 bases from J; junction bases left unmatched: 9. Germline loops: CDR1 SGHAT, CDR2 FQNNGV.

The CDR3 loop reads CASSSDRVYGYTF. CDR3 bases: TGTGCCAGCAGTAGTGACAGGGTCTATGGCTACACCTTC. This rearrangement joins TRBV6-6 to TRBJ1-2, with 7 positions matching TRBD1. The CDR3 extends over 13 amino acids. Germline values: CDR1 MNHNY, CDR2 SVGAGI (reference sequence). J gave up 4 bases and V 5 bases, and 4 bases lay outside the gene matches.

The CDR3 loop is CASSFAINQPQHF. The CDR3 DNA is TGTGCCAGCAGCTTCGCTATCAATCAGCCCCAGCATTTT. The chain links TRBV5-5 to TRBJ1-5; D remains ambiguous. CDR1 and CDR2 from the germline V gene are SGHKS and YYEKEE (reference sequence). Deletions cut 2 bases from V and 3 bases from J, with 6 bases between. The CDR3 totals 13 residues. The whole variable domain, filled in from reference TRBV5-5 and TRBJ1-5, reads DAGVTQSPTHLIKTRGQQVTLRCSPISGHKSVSWYQQVLGQGPQFIFQYYEKEERGRGNFPDRFSARQFPNYSSELNVNALLLGDSALYLCASSFAINQPQHFGDGTRLSIL.